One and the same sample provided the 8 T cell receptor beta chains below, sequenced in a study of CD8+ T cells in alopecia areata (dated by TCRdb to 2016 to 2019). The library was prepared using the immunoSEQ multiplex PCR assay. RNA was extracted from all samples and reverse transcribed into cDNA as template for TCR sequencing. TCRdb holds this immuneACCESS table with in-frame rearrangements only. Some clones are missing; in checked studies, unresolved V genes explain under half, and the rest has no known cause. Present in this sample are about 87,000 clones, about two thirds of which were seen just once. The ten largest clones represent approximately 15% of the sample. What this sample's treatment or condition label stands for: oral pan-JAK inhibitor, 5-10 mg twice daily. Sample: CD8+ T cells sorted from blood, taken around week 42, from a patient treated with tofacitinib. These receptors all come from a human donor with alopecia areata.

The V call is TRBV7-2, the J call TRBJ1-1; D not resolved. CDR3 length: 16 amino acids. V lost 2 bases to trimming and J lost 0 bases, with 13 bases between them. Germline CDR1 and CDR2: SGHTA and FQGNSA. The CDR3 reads CASSLPSGRLNTEAFF. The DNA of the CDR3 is TGTGCCAGCAGCTTACCTTCAGGCAGATTGAACACTGAAGCTTTCTTT.

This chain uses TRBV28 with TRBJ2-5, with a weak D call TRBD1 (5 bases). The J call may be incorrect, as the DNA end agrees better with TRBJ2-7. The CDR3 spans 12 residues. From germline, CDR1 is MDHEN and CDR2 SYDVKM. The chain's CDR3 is CASSLGAYEQYF. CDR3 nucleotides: TGTGCCAGCAGCTTAGGGGCCTACGAGCAGTACTTC.

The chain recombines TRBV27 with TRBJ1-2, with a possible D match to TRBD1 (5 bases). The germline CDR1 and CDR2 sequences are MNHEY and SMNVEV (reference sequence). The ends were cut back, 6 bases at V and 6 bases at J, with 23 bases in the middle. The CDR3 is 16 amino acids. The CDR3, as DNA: TGTGCCAGCAGCACAAGGGACCGGGGATCGCGTAATGGCTACACCTTC. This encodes CASSTRDRGSRNGYTF.

The CDR3 DNA reads as TGCGCCAGCAGCCAAGACGAGCAGGGGGCAGATACGCAGTATTTT. Its protein is CASSQDEQGADTQYF. V gene TRBV4-3 combines with J gene TRBJ2-3; 7 nucleotides line up with TRBD1. After removal of 0 bases from V and 4 bases from J, the junction contained 4 bases not matched to a gene. Germline lookup yields CDR1 LGHNA and CDR2 YSLEER. The CDR3 is 15 residues long.

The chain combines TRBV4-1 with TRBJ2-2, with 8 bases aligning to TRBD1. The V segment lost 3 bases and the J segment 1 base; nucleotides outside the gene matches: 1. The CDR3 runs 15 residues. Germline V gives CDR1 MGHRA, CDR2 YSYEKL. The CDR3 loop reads CASSQGTGNTGELFF. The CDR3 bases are TGCGCCAGCAGCCAGGGGACAGGGAACACCGGGGAGCTGTTTTTT.

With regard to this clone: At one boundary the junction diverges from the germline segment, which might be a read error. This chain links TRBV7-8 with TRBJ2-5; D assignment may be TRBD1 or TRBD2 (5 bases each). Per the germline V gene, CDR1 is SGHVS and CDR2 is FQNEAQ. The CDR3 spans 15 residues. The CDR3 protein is CASSQDLGVKETQYF. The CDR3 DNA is TGCGCCAGCAGCCAAGATCTGGGGGTTAAAGAGACCCAGTACTTC.

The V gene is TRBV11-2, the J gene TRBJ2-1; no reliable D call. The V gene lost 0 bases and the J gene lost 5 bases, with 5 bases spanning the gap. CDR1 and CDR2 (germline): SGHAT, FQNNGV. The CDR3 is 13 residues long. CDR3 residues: CASSLERHNEQFF. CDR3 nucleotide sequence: TGTGCCAGCAGCTTAGAACGCCACAATGAGCAGTTCTTC.

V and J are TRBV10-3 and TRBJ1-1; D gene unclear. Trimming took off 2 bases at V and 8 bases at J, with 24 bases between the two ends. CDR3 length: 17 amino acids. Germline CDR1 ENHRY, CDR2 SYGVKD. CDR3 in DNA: TGTGCCATCAGTGAGCCGGGAATCCGGATTGCGATCACCGAAGCTTTCTTT. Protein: CAISEPGIRIAITEAFF.